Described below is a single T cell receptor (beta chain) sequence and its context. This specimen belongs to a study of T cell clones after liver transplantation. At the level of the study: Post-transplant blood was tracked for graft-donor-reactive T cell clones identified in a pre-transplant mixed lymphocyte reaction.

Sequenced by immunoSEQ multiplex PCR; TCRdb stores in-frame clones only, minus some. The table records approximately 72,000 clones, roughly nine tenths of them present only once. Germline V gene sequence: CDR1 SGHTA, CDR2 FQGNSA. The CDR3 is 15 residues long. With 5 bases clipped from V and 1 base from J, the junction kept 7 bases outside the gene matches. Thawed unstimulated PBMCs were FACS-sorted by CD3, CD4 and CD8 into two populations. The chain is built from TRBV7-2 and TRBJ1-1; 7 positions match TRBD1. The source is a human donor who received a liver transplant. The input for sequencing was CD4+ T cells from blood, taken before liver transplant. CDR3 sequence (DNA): TGTGCCAGCAGCCCGTCGGGACAGAAGAACACTGAAGCTTTCTTT. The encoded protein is CASSPSGQKNTEAFF. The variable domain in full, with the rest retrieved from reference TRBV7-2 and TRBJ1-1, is GAGVSQSPSNKVTEKGKDVELRCDPISGHTALYWYRQSLGQGLEFLIYFQGNSAPDKSGLPSDRFSAERTGGSVSTLTIQRTQQEDSAVYLCASSPSGQKNTEAFFGQGTRLTVV.